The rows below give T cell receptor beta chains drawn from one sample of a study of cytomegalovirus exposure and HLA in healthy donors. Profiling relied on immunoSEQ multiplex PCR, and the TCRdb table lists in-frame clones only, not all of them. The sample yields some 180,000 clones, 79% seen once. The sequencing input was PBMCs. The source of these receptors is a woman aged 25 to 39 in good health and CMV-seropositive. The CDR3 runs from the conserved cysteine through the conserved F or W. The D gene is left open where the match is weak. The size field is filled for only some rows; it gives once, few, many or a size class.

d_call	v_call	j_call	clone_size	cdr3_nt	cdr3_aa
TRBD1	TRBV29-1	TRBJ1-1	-	TGCAGCGTTGAGGTCAGGGGGACTGAAGCTTTCTTT	CSVEVRGTEAFF
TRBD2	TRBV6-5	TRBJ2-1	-	TGTGCCAGCAGTTACTCGGCTAGCGGGGGGCTGGAGCAGTTCTTC	CASSYSASGGLEQFF
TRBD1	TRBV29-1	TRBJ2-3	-	TGCAGCGTTGAAGGGGACAGGACCCCAGATACGCAGTATTTT	CSVEGDRTPDTQYF
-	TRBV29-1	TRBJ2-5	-	TGCAGCGTTGAACGGCGGGACTACCAAGAGACCCAGTACTTC	CSVERRDYQETQYF
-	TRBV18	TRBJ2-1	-	TGTGCCAGCTCACCACCCTCCGAGAGTTACAATGAGCAGTTCTTC	CASSPPSESYNEQFF
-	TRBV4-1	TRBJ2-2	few	TGCGCCAGCAGCCAAGCGTGGAGGGCCACCGGGGAGCTGTTTTTT	CASSQAWRATGELFF
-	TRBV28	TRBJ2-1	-	TGTGCCAGCGGAGGGAGGCAGGGGGCCTACAATGAGCAGTTCTTC	CASGGRQGAYNEQFF
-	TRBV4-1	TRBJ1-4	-	TGCGCCAGCGGAGCCCCTTATGAAAAACTGTTTTTT	CASGAPYEKLFF
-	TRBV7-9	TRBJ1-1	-	TGTGCCAGCAGCTTAGAGCGGACGAAGGCTTTCTTT	CASSLERTKAFF
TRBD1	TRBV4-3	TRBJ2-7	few	TGCGCCAGCAGCCAAGATCACAGGGGGGAATACGAGCAGTACTTC	CASSQDHRGEYEQYF
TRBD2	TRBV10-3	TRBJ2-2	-	TGTGCCATCAGTGTTTTTCTAGCGGGGGGCCCGGACACCGGGGAGCTGTTTTTT	CAISVFLAGGPDTGELFF
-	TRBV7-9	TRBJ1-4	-	TGTGCCAGCAGCTTAGTGGACAGCCCTAATGAAAAACTGTTTTTT	CASSLVDSPNEKLFF
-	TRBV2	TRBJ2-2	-	TGTGCCACAGGGACACAGAACACCGGGGAGCTGTTTTTT	CATGTQNTGELFF
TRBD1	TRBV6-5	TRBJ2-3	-	TGTGCCAGCAGTTACGCAACGGGACAGAGGGCAGATACGCAGTATTTT	CASSYATGQRADTQYF
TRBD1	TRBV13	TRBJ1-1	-	TGTGCCAGCAGCGGACAGGGGACCAAAGGGACTGAAGCTTTCTTT	CASSGQGTKGTEAFF
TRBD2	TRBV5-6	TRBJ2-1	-	TGTGCCAGCAGCTTCGGGACTAGCGGGGTGCCCTACAATGAGCAGTTCTTC	CASSFGTSGVPYNEQFF
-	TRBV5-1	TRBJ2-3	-	TGCGCCAGCAGCTTGGTGGCGGGGATTCTCACAGATACGCAGTATTTT	CASSLVAGILTDTQYF
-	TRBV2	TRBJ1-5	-	TGTGCCAGCAGGGCCAGGGGCAGCCCCGATCAGCCCCAGCATTTT	CASRARGSPDQPQHF
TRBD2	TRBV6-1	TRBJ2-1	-	TGTGCCAGCAGTGATTGGTTAGCGGGAGAGGAGGAGCAGTTCTTC	CASSDWLAGEEEQFF
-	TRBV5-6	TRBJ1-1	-	TGTGCCAGCAGCTTTGGCACGGGGAGGACTGAAGCTTTCTTT	CASSFGTGRTEAFF
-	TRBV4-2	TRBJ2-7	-	TGTGCCAGCAGCCACATAAACGACAGGGAGCAGTACTTC	CASSHINDREQYF
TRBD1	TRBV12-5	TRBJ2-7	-	TGTGCTAGTGGGGGGACAGGCGACGAGCAGTACTTC	CASGGTGDEQYF
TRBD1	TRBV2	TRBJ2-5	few	TGTGCCACTCCGGACAGGGGCCAAGAGACCCAGTACTTC	CATPDRGQETQYF
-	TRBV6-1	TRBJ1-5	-	TGTGCCAGCAGTGTTCGAGGGAACAGCAATCAGCCCCAGCATTTT	CASSVRGNSNQPQHF
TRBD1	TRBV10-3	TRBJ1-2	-	TGTGCCATCAGTTTGACAGGGAACTATGGCTACACCTTC	CAISLTGNYGYTF
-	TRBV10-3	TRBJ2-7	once	TGTGCCATCGCCAGCTCCTACGAGCAGTACTTC	CAIASSYEQYF
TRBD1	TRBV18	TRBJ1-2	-	TGTGCCAGCTCACCAGGACAGGGCAGCTATGGCTACACCTTC	CASSPGQGSYGYTF
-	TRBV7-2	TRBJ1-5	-	TGTGCCAGCAGCTTAGTAGGGGGAATCAATCAGCCCCAGCATTTT	CASSLVGGINQPQHF
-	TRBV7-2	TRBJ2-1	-	TGTGCCAGCAGCTTAGTCCGTTATGAGCAGTTCTTC	CASSLVRYEQFF
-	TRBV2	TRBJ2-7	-	TGTGCCAGCAGGGACAGAAACTACGAGCAGTACTTC	CASRDRNYEQYF
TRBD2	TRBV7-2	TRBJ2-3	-	TGTGCCAGCAGCCCCCGGCTAGCGGGGGTTCAGGCGCAGTATTTT	CASSPRLAGVQAQYF
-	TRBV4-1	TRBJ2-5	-	TGCGCCAGCAGCCCCGGCCAAGAGACCCAGTACTTC	CASSPGQETQYF
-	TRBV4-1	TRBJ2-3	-	TGCGCCAGCAGCCAAGGGGGAGGGGGGGATACGCAGTATTTT	CASSQGGGGDTQYF
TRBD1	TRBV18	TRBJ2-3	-	TGTGCCAGCTCACCAACCGGGACAGGGAGAGGAGATACGCAGTATTTT	CASSPTGTGRGDTQYF
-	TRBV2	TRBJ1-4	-	TGTGCCAGCACCAAGGCCCCAGTCGAGGGAGGAAAACTGTTTTTT	CASTKAPVEGGKLFF
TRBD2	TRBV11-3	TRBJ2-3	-	TGTGCCAGCAGCTTCGCTAGCGGAGATACGCAGTATTTT	CASSFASGDTQYF
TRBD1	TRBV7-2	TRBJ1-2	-	TGTGCCAGCAGCTTCCCGGGACAGGGATTTGGCTACACCTTC	CASSFPGQGFGYTF
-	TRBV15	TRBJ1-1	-	TGTGCCACCAGCCTAGGATTGAACACTGAAGCTTTCTTT	CATSLGLNTEAFF
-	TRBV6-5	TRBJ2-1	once	TGTGCCAGCGTCCCTGGCCACCATGAGCAGTTCTTC	CASVPGHHEQFF
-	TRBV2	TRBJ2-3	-	TGTGCCAGCAGTGACCAAAAAACAGATACGCAGTATTTT	CASSDQKTDTQYF
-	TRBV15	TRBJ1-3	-	TGTGCCACCAGCGCGGCAGCCGGAAACACCATATATTTT	CATSAAAGNTIYF
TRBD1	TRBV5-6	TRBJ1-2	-	TGTGCCAGCAGCTTTACAGGGGGCGCCCATGGCTACACCTTC	CASSFTGGAHGYTF
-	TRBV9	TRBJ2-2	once	TGTGCCAGCAGCGTAGGGCCCACCGGGGAGCTGTTTTTT	CASSVGPTGELFF
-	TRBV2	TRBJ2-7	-	TGTGCCAGCAGTACCGGGACACTGTACGAGCAGTACTTC	CASSTGTLYEQYF
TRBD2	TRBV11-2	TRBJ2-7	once	TGTGCCAGCAGCTTAAGGAGTCCTAGCGGGGGCCGACGGGACGAGCAGTACTTC	CASSLRSPSGGRRDEQYF
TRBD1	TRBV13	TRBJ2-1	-	TGTGCCAGCAGCTTCCCGGGACAGGTATACAATGAGCAGTTCTTC	CASSFPGQVYNEQFF
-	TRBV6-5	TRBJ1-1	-	TGTGCCAGCAGCCCATTCTCGAGCGGTGAAGCTTTCTTT	CASSPFSSGEAFF
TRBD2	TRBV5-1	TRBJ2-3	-	TGCGCCAGCAGCTTTGGACTAGCGGGAGCGGTAGATACGCAGTATTTT	CASSFGLAGAVDTQYF
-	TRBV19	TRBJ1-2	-	TGTGCCAGTAGACGGATTGGGGGCGACTATGGCTACACCTTC	CASRRIGGDYGYTF
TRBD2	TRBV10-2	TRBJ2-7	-	TGCGCCAGCACCCCGGGGGGCGAGCAGTACTTC	CASTPGGEQYF
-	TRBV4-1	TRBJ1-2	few	TGCGCCAGCAGCCCAGACCAGGGAAGCTATGGCTACACCTTC	CASSPDQGSYGYTF
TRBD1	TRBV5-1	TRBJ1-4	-	TGCGCCAGCAGCTCGGGTAGGGGGCGTGAAAAACTGTTTTTT	CASSSGRGREKLFF
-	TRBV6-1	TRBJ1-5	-	TGTGCCAGCAGTGATCTAGCAGGGGATCAGCCCCAGCATTTT	CASSDLAGDQPQHF
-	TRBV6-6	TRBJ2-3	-	TGTGCCAGCAGTGCAAGGCGGGATACGCAGTATTTT	CASSARRDTQYF